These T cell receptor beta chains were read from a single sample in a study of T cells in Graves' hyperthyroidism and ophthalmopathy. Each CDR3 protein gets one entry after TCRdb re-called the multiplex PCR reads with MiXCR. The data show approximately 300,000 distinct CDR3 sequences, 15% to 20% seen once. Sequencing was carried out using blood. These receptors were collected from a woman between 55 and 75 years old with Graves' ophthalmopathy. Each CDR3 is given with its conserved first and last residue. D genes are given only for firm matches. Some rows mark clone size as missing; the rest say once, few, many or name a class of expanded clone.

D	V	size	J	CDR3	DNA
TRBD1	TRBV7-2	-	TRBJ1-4	CASSLSWTGREKLFF	TGTGCCAGCAGCTTAAGTTGGACAGGGAGGGAAAAACTGTTTTTT
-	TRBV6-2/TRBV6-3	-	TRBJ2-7	CASSYSRDPIYNEQYF	TGTGCCAGCAGTTACTCACGGGACCCAATCTACAATGAGCAGTACTTC
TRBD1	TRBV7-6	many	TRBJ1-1	CASSLGPGQGRAFF	TGTGCCAGCAGCTTAGGACCGGGACAGGGGAGAGCTTTCTTT
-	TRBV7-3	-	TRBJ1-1	CARSLGWNTEAFF	TGTGCCCGCAGCTTAGGTTGGAACACTGAAGCTTTCTTT
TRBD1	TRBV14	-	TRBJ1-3	CASSPTGAYGNTIYF	TGTGCCAGCAGTCCCACAGGGGCTTATGGAAACACCATATATTTT
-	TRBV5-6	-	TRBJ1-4	CASSTFTGVNEKLFF	TGTGCCAGCAGCACTTTTACGGGAGTAAATGAAAAACTGTTTTTT
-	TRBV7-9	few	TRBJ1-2	CASSPIQYGYTF	TGTGCCAGCAGCCCGATCCAGTATGGCTACACCTTC
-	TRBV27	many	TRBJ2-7	CASSFWGAPNEQYF	TGTGCCAGCAGTTTTTGGGGGGCGCCAAACGAGCAGTACTTC
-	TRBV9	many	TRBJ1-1	CASSAKMMNTEAFF	TGTGCCAGCAGCGCCAAGATGATGAACACTGAAGCTTTCTTT
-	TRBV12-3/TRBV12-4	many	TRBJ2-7	CASSPMGQNEQYF	TGTGCCAGCAGTCCCATGGGGCAGAACGAGCAGTACTTC
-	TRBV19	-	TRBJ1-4	CASSDRRDGTNEKLFF	TGTGCCAGTAGCGACAGGAGGGATGGAACTAATGAAAAACTGTTTTTT
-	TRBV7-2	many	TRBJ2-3	CASSFVSLPTQYF	TGTGCCAGCAGCTTCGTCTCCCTCCCCACGCAGTATTTT
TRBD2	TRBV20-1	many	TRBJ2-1	CSARRTSGRFTYNEQFF	TGCAGTGCTAGAAGGACTAGCGGGAGGTTCACCTACAATGAGCAGTTCTTC
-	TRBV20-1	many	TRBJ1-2	CSAPTGYGYTF	TGCAGTGCTCCGACAGGCTATGGCTACACCTTC
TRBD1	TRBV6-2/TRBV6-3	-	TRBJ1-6	CASSPHGGTPRQGPDSPLHF	TGTGCCAGCAGCCCCCACGGTGGGACCCCCAGACAGGGGCCAGATTCACCCCTCCACTTT
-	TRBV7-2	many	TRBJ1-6	CASSFTAHGSSPLHF	TGTGCCAGCAGCTTTACTGCCCATGGGAGTTCACCCCTCCACTTT
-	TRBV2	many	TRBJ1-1	CASRFGFGGTEAFF	TGTGCCAGCCGGTTTGGGTTCGGTGGCACTGAAGCTTTCTTT
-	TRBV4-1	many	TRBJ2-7	CASSPWGTGSNEQYF	TGCGCCAGCAGCCCGTGGGGCACAGGGAGCAACGAGCAGTACTTC
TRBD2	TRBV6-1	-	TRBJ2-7	CASSQGSGIYEQYF	TGTGCCAGCAGCCAAGGCAGCGGGATATACGAGCAGTACTTC
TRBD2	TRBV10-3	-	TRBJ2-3	CAISENTGGMSTDTQYF	TGTGCCATCAGTGAGAACACCGGGGGGATGAGCACAGATACGCAGTATTTT
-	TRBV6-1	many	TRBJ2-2	CASSFRGDTGELFF	TGTGCCAGCAGCTTTAGGGGGGATACCGGGGAGCTGTTTTTT
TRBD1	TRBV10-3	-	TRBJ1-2	CAISRDSNNYGYTF	TGTGCCATCAGCCGGGACAGCAATAACTATGGCTACACCTTC
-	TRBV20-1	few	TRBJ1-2	CSAREYGVWGYTF	TGCAGTGCTAGAGAATACGGGGTCTGGGGCTACACCTTC
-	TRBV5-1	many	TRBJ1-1	CASSDQGSRNTEAFF	TGCGCCAGCAGCGATCAGGGAAGTCGGAACACTGAAGCTTTCTTT
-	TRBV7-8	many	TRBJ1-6	CASSLGQTLNSPLHF	TGTGCCAGCAGCTTAGGACAGACTTTAAATTCACCCCTCCACTTT
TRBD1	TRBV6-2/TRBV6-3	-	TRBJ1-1	CASSRQGLMNTEAFF	TGTGCCAGCAGTAGACAGGGATTAATGAACACTGAAGCTTTCTTT
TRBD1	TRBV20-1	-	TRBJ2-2	CSARKPGQGNTGELFF	TGCAGTGCTAGGAAACCGGGACAGGGCAACACCGGGGAGCTGTTTTTT
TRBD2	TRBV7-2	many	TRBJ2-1	CASSLDGTTYNEQFF	TGTGCCAGCAGCCTCGACGGGACTACCTACAATGAGCAGTTCTTC
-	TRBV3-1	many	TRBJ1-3	CASSRPSSGNTIYF	TGTGCCAGCAGCCGACCAAGCTCTGGAAACACCATATATTTT
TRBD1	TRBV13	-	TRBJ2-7	CASSGAGQGESRNEQYF	TGTGCCAGCAGCGGGGCGGGCCAGGGGGAGAGTCGGAATGAGCAGTACTTC
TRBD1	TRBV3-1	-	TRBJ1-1	CASSPQQGGTTEAFF	TGTGCCAGCAGCCCACAACAGGGGGGTACCACTGAAGCTTTCTTT
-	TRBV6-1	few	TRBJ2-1	CASSRGQILPNEQFF	TGTGCCAGCAGCCGAGGACAGATTCTCCCCAATGAGCAGTTCTTC
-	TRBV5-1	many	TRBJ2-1	CASSRDHNEQFF	TGCGCCAGCAGCCGGGACCACAATGAGCAGTTCTTC
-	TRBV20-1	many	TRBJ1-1	CSARDWGQDDTEAFF	TGCAGTGCTAGAGATTGGGGGCAGGATGACACTGAAGCTTTCTTT
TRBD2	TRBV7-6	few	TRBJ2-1	CASSLGAGGSCNEQFF	TGTGCCAGCAGCTTAGGAGCGGGAGGTTCCTGCAATGAGCAGTTCTTC
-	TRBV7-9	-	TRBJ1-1	CASSFWTTEAFF	TGTGCCAGCAGTTTTTGGACCACTGAAGCTTTCTTT
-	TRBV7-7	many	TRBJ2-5	CASSFGPYGETQYF	TGTGCTAGCAGCTTTGGGCCTTACGGAGAGACCCAGTACTTC
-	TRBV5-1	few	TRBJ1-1	CASSLDVGVSTEAFF	TGCGCCAGCAGCTTGGACGTAGGAGTGTCCACTGAAGCTTTCTTT
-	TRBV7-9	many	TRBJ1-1	CASSLGTHNTEAFF	TGTGCCAGCAGCTTAGGGACCCATAACACTGAAGCTTTCTTT
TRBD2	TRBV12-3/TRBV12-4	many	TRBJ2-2	CASSMTSGRRTGELFF	TGTGCCAGCAGTATGACTAGCGGGAGGCGCACCGGGGAGCTGTTTTTT
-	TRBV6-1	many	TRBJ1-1	CASSERGFAEAFF	TGTGCCAGCAGTGAACGAGGGTTTGCTGAAGCTTTCTTT
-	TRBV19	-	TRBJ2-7	CASSMGQGFHEQYF	TGTGCCAGTAGTATGGGGCAGGGATTCCACGAGCAGTACTTC
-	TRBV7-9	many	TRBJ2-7	CASGFSYEQYF	TGTGCCAGCGGTTTCTCCTACGAGCAGTACTTC
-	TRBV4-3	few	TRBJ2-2	CASSQRGYNTGELFF	TGCGCCAGCAGCCAACGGGGGTACAACACCGGGGAGCTGTTTTTT
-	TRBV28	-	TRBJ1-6	CASSLLNSPLHF	TGTGCCAGCAGTTTACTTAATTCACCCCTCCACTTT
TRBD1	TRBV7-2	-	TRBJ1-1	CASSLEGAYTEAFF	TGTGCCAGCAGCTTAGAGGGGGCATACACTGAAGCTTTCTTT
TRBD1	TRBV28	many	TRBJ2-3	CASSGPGGQGTDTQYF	TGTGCCAGCAGTGGTCCCGGTGGACAGGGCACAGATACGCAGTATTTT
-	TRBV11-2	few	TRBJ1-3	CASSFSYSGNTIYF	TGTGCCAGCAGCTTTTCCTACTCTGGAAACACCATATATTTT
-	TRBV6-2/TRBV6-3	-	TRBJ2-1	CASKWQSSYNEQFF	TGTGCCAGCAAGTGGCAAAGCTCCTACAATGAGCAGTTCTTC